This TCR beta chain was found in a study of early T cells in non-severe SARS-CoV-2 infection. Study-level information: Sequencing was performed on bulk RNA from unsorted whole blood, leaving chains unpaired. Findings of the study overall: Anti-spike CD8 responses were favored in VDJdb matching, and private and CD4 specificities were missed.

CDR1 and CDR2 from the germline V gene are SGHVS and FQNEAQ. The CDR3 runs to 14 residues. Trimming cost V 2 bases and J 4 bases, with 11 bases left between them. Each single cDNA molecule received a unique molecular identifier. One entry per CDR3 protein results from TCRdb running MiXCR on the 5' RACE reads. The sample holds tens of thousands of distinct CDR3 sequences; over 12% are singletons and the top ten take roughly 3.9%. About this clonotype: Its specificity is not known.

The source material was whole blood, sampled at baseline. This clonotype originated in an adult who was a healthcare worker with PCR-confirmed SARS-CoV-2 infection or an uninfected control (not recorded which). The chain has TRBV7-8 and TRBJ1-1, with unresolved D. CDR3 coding DNA: TGTGCCAGCAGCTTATATTCAGGAAGCACTGAAGCTTTCTTT. Protein sequence: CASSLYSGSTEAFF.